Each of the 22 T cell receptor beta chains below was sequenced from the same sample in a study of blood T cell repertoires in COVID-19. Profiling relied on immunoSEQ multiplex PCR, and the TCRdb table lists in-frame clones only, not all of them. In the table there are some 73,000 clones, over 65% of which are singletons. The specimen sequenced was peripheral blood. Every receptor here comes from an older woman with acute or convalescent COVID-19.

The chain carries TRBV19 and TRBJ1-1; D remains unclear. Looked up from germline, CDR1 is LNHDA and CDR2 is SQIVND (reference sequence). V lost 7 bases and J 6 bases, leaving 24 bases between the germline ends. The CDR3 runs to 16 residues. CDR3 in DNA: TGTGCCAGTAAAACCCAAACCCGAGGCTCCCTCGCTGAAGCTTTCTTT. This encodes CASKTQTRGSLAEAFF.

This chain connects TRBV12-2 to TRBJ2-5; the table's D call, TRBD2, has no DNA check behind it. TRBV12-2 is flagged as a pseudogene. The CDR3 runs 16 residues. The CDR3 protein is CASRYRVLPYQETQYF. CDR3 sequence (DNA): TGTGCAAGTCGCTATCGCGTTCTCCCGTACCAAGAGACCCAGTACTTC.

This clone was seen a single time. The chain uses TRBV6-5 and TRBJ1-1; D unclear. Trimming pared 3 bases from V and 2 bases from J, leaving 13 bases between. The germline V gene encodes CDR1 MNHEY and CDR2 SVGAGI. The CDR3 extends over 15 amino acids. The CDR3 DNA reads as TGTGCCAGCAGTTATACCGTGAGGAGTAACACTGAAGCTTTCTTT. Encoded protein: CASSYTVRSNTEAFF.

This chain links TRBV7-8 with TRBJ2-7, with TRBD2 as a possible D gene (6 bases). CDR1 SGHVS and CDR2 FQNEAQ come from the germline V gene. The CDR3 length is 16 residues. The ends were cut back, 1 base at V and 5 bases at J, with 18 bases in the middle. The CDR3 DNA follows: TGTGCCAGCAGCTTAGGGCGGGGAAGGCCGGGGAACGAGCAGTACTTC. The encoded protein is CASSLGRGRPGNEQYF. The complete variable domain, with remaining parts taken from reference TRBV7-8 and TRBJ2-7, reads GAGVSQSPRYKVAKRGQDVALRCDPISGHVSLFWYQQALGQGPEFLTYFQNEAQLDKSGLPSDRFFAERPEGSVSTLKIQRTQQEDSAVYLCASSLGRGRPGNEQYFGPGTRLTVT.

The table lists this clone with many counts. The rearrangement uses TRBV7-9 and TRBJ1-1; unclear D gene. Germline CDR1 is SEHNR and CDR2 is FQNEAQ (reference sequence). The CDR3 consists of 15 residues. Trimming removed 1 base at V and 0 bases at J, with 9 bases between. The CDR3 protein is CASSLETGMNTEAFF. CDR3 in DNA: TGTGCCAGCAGCTTAGAAACCGGGATGAACACTGAAGCTTTCTTT.

The V and J genes are TRBV19 and TRBJ1-2; perhaps TRBD1 as D (5 bases). CDR3 length: 14 residues. The V and J ends lost 4 bases and 5 bases respectively, with 14 bases between them. Germline-derived CDR1 and CDR2 are LNHDA and SQIVND (reference sequence). This CDR3 is CASSTYQGTYGYTF. CDR3 nucleotide sequence: TGTGCCAGTAGTACATATCAGGGAACGTATGGCTACACCTTC. The entire variable domain, with the rest obtained from reference TRBV19 and TRBJ1-2, is as follows: DGGITQSPKYLFRKEGQNVTLSCEQNLNHDAMYWYRQDPGQGLRLIYYSQIVNDFQKGDIAEGYSVSREKKESFPLTVTSAQKNPTAFYLCASSTYQGTYGYTFGSGTRLTVV.

The chain is built from TRBV3-1 (or the pseudogene TRBV3-2) and TRBJ2-7; D is ambiguous. The V end was cut by 1 base, the J end by 6 bases, with 16 bases between. Germline CDR1 reads LGHDT; CDR2 reads YNNKEL (reference sequence). This CDR3 region has 15 residues. The DNA of the CDR3 is TGTGCCAGCAGCCAAGGGGCAGGTTGGCCCAGCGAGCAGTACTTC. It is translated as CASSQGAGWPSEQYF.

The chain joins TRBV12-5 to TRBJ2-1; perhaps TRBD2 as D (6 bases). This CDR3 spans 15 amino acids. Trimming shortened V by 7 bases and J by 0 bases, and 13 bases separated the two germline ends. CDR1 is LGHNT and CDR2 is FRNRAP in the germline V gene. CDR3 nucleotide sequence: TGTGCTAGTGTCGGCGGGGACCGCTCCTACAATGAGCAGTTCTTC. This encodes CASVGGDRSYNEQFF.

The V and J genes are TRBV4-1 and TRBJ2-1, with D tentatively TRBD2 (5 bases). This CDR3 contains 15 residues. In germline, CDR1 is MGHRA, CDR2 YSYEKL. Trimming stripped 0 bases from V and 9 bases from J, with 15 bases between. CDR3: CASSQDDTRNREQFF. Written as DNA, the CDR3 is TGCGCCAGCAGCCAAGATGACACTAGGAACCGTGAGCAGTTCTTC.

The V and J genes are TRBV3-1 (or the pseudogene TRBV3-2) and TRBJ1-2, with a possible D match to TRBD1 (6 bases). V lost 3 bases, J lost 6 bases, and 14 bases lay in between. This CDR3 comprises 14 residues. The germline gives CDR1 LGHDT, CDR2 YNNKEL (reference sequence). The CDR3 is CASSQGTGINGYTF. CDR3 sequence (DNA): TGTGCCAGCAGCCAGGGTACAGGGATAAATGGCTACACCTTC.

The chain combines TRBV5-5 with TRBJ1-2; maybe TRBD1 (5 bases). Trimming cost V 9 bases and J 4 bases, with 22 bases left between them. This CDR3 comprises 15 residues. Germline loops: CDR1 SGHKS, CDR2 YYEKEE (reference sequence). The CDR3 region has the DNA TGTGCCACGACAGAAGGGGTATCTGGGGCCTATGGCTACACCTTC. Translation: CATTEGVSGAYGYTF.

This clone was counted a few times. V is TRBV19 and J is TRBJ1-1; D is possibly TRBD1 (6 bases). Germline CDR1 is LNHDA and CDR2 is SQIVND (reference sequence). The ends were cut back, 3 bases at V and 1 base at J, with 9 bases in the middle. The CDR3 runs to 14 residues. CDR3 sequence (DNA): TGTGCCAGTAGTATCGGGACACCGAACACTGAAGCTTTCTTT. This gives the protein CASSIGTPNTEAFF.

V and J are TRBV5-1 and TRBJ2-3, with 8 bases that match TRBD2. The J segment lost 1 base and the V segment lost 4 bases, leaving 14 bases of the junction unmatched. The CDR3 consists of 18 residues. Germline assignment: CDR1 SGHRS and CDR2 YFSETQ. The CDR3, as DNA: TGCGCCAGCAGCCCCAAGTCAGGGAAGGGACTAGGCACAGATACGCAGTATTTT. Residues: CASSPKSGKGLGTDTQYF. The entire variable domain, with the rest obtained from reference TRBV5-1 and TRBJ2-3, is as follows: KAGVTQTPRYLIKTRGQQVTLSCSPISGHRSVSWYQQTPGQGLQFLFEYFSETQRNKGNFPGRFSGRQFSNSRSEMNVSTLELGDSALYLCASSPKSGKGLGTDTQYFGPGTRLTVL.

V gene TRBV6-1 combines with J gene TRBJ1-1; D unresolved. Germline V gene data show CDR1 as MNHNS and CDR2 as SASEGT. This CDR3 is built from 12 residues. V was clipped by 0 bases and J by 10 bases, with 9 bases between them. CDR3 residues: CASSEAPSSAFF. In DNA, the CDR3 is TGTGCCAGCAGTGAAGCGCCCAGTTCAGCTTTCTTT.

This chain joins TRBV28 and TRBJ2-3; a possible D gene is TRBD2 (7 bases). There are 14 residues in the CDR3. Per the germline V gene, CDR1 is MDHEN and CDR2 is SYDVKM. V was cut by 7 bases and J by 6 bases, with 17 bases left in between. The CDR3 loop is CASIRGGHKDTQYF. CDR3 bases: TGTGCCAGCATTAGGGGGGGGCATAAGGATACGCAGTATTTT.

The rearrangement joins TRBV3-1 (or the pseudogene TRBV3-2) to TRBJ1-4, with 7 nucleotides matching TRBD1. Germline V gives CDR1 LGHDT, CDR2 YNNKEL (reference sequence). There are 16 residues in the CDR3. J was trimmed by 6 bases and V by 0 bases; bases with no gene match: 7. CDR3 amino acids: CASSQERQGEHEKLFF. The CDR3 DNA reads TGTGCCAGCAGCCAAGAGCGGCAGGGGGAACATGAAAAACTGTTTTTT.

V usage is TRBV19 and J usage is TRBJ1-3; no definite D call. The V gene's germline CDR1 is LNHDA and CDR2 SQIVND (reference sequence). Trimming removed 6 bases at V and 1 base at J, with 10 bases between. The CDR3 sequence is 14 residues long. In DNA form, the CDR3 reads TGTGCCAGTAGGGACTCCGGTTCTGGAAACACCATATATTTT. It codes for CASRDSGSGNTIYF.

This sequence joins TRBV19 and TRBJ1-3, with a weak D call TRBD1 (6 bases). Trimming removed 4 bases from V and 2 bases from J, with 9 bases in between. The length of the CDR3 is 14 residues. In germline, CDR1 is LNHDA, CDR2 SQIVND (reference sequence). The CDR3 sequence: CASSSRQAGNTIYF. DNA of the CDR3: TGTGCCAGTAGTAGCCGACAGGCTGGAAACACCATATATTTT.

The rearrangement links TRBV19 to TRBJ1-2, with D possibly matching TRBD1 (5 bases). Germline CDR1 and CDR2: LNHDA and SQIVND (reference sequence). CDR3 size: 13 residues. The germline V and J ends were trimmed by 5 bases and 5 bases, with 12 bases remaining between them. DNA of the CDR3: TGTGCCAGTAGTTCCAGGGAATTATATGGCTACACCTTC. Its translation: CASSSRELYGYTF. The full variable domain, rest sourced from reference TRBV19 and TRBJ1-2, is DGGITQSPKYLFRKEGQNVTLSCEQNLNHDAMYWYRQDPGQGLRLIYYSQIVNDFQKGDIAEGYSVSREKKESFPLTVTSAQKNPTAFYLCASSSRELYGYTFGSGTRLTVV.

The J gene is TRBJ1-2, the V gene TRBV19; 7 bases fit TRBD1. Germline CDR1 reads LNHDA; CDR2 reads SQIVND (reference sequence). The CDR3 totals 14 residues. V shed 3 bases and J 2 bases; nucleotides not matched to a gene: 3. The CDR3 DNA reads as TGTGCCAGTAGTATCGGGGGACAGAACTATGGCTACACCTTC. Translated, it gives CASSIGGQNYGYTF.

This rearrangement joins TRBV9 to TRBJ1-3; D gene ambiguous. The CDR3 sequence is 14 residues long. Germline V gene sequence: CDR1 SGDLS, CDR2 YYNGEE. The V end was cut by 0 bases, the J end by 11 bases, with 15 bases between. The DNA of the CDR3 is TGTGCCAGCAGCGTAGACAGCCAAGGAGGGCCCATATATTTT. This codes for CASSVDSQGGPIYF.

The chain is built from TRBV15 and TRBJ2-1; 8 positions match TRBD2. The CDR3 runs to 14 residues. Germline V gene data show CDR1 as LNHNV and CDR2 as YYDKDF (reference sequence). The V and J ends lost 0 bases and 10 bases, in that order; junction bases with no gene match: 5. The CDR3 region is CATSRDRASGEQFF. DNA of the CDR3: TGTGCCACCAGCAGAGATAGAGCTAGCGGGGAGCAGTTCTTC.